This entry lists 27 T cell receptor beta chains sequenced from one sample in a study of vaccination and CD4 T cells after COVID-19. These receptors' antigens are unknown. Treatment noted: roughly ten-day PBMC culture with coronavirus spike peptide pools or control peptides (ViraFEST assay). Cultured CD4+ T cells had their DNA profiled by the Oncomine TCR Beta short-read assay. TCRdb passed the PCR reads through MiXCR, listing each CDR3 protein once. The profile covers some 22,000 distinct CDR3 sequences, with roughly two thirds appearing a single time and less than 25% taken by the ten largest. The sample in question was CD4+ T cells from blood, cultured in vitro, obtained after SARS-CoV-2 vaccination. The source of these receptors is a human donor who received a COVID-19 vaccine.

This clonotype has just a few counts. The rearrangement links TRBV20-1 to TRBJ2-5; unclear D gene. Trimming removed 4 bases at V and 3 bases at J, with 6 bases between. The germline gives CDR1 DFQATT, CDR2 SNEGSKA (reference sequence). The CDR3 sequence is 11 residues long. The CDR3 DNA reads TGCAGTGCTATCCCGAAAGAGACCCAGTACTTC. Its translation is CSAIPKETQYF.

The chain has TRBV24-1 and TRBJ2-1; TRBD1 matches 9 bases. Germline V gene data show CDR1 as KGHDR and CDR2 as SFDVKD. V dropped 6 bases and J dropped 10; count of bases not matched to a gene: 6. This CDR3 is 13 amino acids long. The CDR3 is CATSLGQGPEQFF. In nucleotides, the CDR3 is TGTGCCACCAGTTTGGGACAGGGCCCGGAGCAGTTCTTC.

The V call is TRBV12-3 or TRBV12-4, the J call TRBJ1-2, with 7 bases identical to TRBD1. The CDR3 extends over 15 amino acids. V trimming: 5 bases; J trimming: 8 bases; junction bases outside the gene matches: 14. The CDR3 loop reads CASSSGTAGPDGYTF. CDR3 DNA: TGTGCCAGCAGTAGTGGGACAGCGGGCCCAGACGGCTACACCTTC.

V gene TRBV29-1 combines with J gene TRBJ1-1; D is undetermined. The germline V gene has CDR1 SQVTM and CDR2 ANQGSEA. This CDR3 spans 13 amino acids. V dropped 4 bases and J dropped 5 bases, with 14 bases sitting between them. CDR3 nucleotides: TGCAGCGTTGCCGAGGGAAGGGTAACTGAAGCTTTCTTT. It translates to CSVAEGRVTEAFF.

This clonotype appeared a single time. The rearrangement joins TRBV7-9 to TRBJ1-6, with 7 bases fitting TRBD1. This CDR3 region has 14 residues. V trimming: 3 bases; J trimming: 9 bases; junction bases outside the gene matches: 5. Germline loops: CDR1 SEHNR, CDR2 FQNEAQ (reference sequence). CDR3 in DNA: TGTGCCAGCAGCTTGATCAGGGGGGCTTCACCCCTCCACTTT. Encoded protein: CASSLIRGASPLHF.

This clonotype has more than one count but fewer than ten. This chain links TRBV6-1 with TRBJ1-2, with D maybe TRBD1 (6 bases). Germline V gives CDR1 MNHNS, CDR2 SASEGT. The CDR3 extends over 15 amino acids. Trimming left V 2 bases short and J 8 bases short, with 18 bases between. In nucleotides, the CDR3 is TGTGCCAGCAGTGAACCCCTAACAGGGAGCGGCGGCTACACCTTC. Amino acid sequence: CASSEPLTGSGGYTF.

The rearrangement uses TRBV7-8 and TRBJ2-6, with a possible D match to TRBD1 (5 bases). CDR3 size: 16 residues. Germline CDR1 reads SGHVS; CDR2 reads FQNEAQ. The germline V and J ends were trimmed by 1 base and 0 bases, with 7 bases remaining between them. In nucleotides, the CDR3 is TGTGCCAGCAGCTTAGGACAGCGCTCTGGGGCCAACGTCCTGACTTTC. Its protein is CASSLGQRSGANVLTF.

This sequence joins TRBV20-1 and TRBJ1-1; D is possibly TRBD1 (6 bases). V was shortened by 0 bases and J by 11 bases, with 22 bases between the two germline ends. Germline V gene lookup returns CDR1 DFQATT and CDR2 SNEGSKA (reference sequence). The CDR3 is made up of 15 amino acids. CDR3 sequence reads: CSARDSTGPDLAAFF. Here the CDR3 DNA reads TGCAGTGCTAGAGACAGCACAGGGCCAGATCTAGCGGCTTTCTTT.

The chain couples TRBV7-9 to TRBJ2-7; perhaps TRBD2 as D (5 bases). The V and J ends lost 8 bases and 7 bases respectively, with 9 bases between them. CDR3 length equals 10 residues. Germline lookup yields CDR1 SEHNR and CDR2 FQNEAQ (reference sequence). The CDR3 sequence is CASGRGEQYF. Here the CDR3 DNA reads TGTGCCAGCGGAAGAGGGGAGCAGTACTTC.

This clonotype appeared a single time. The chain joins TRBV14 to TRBJ1-1; D is uncertain. The length of the CDR3 is 14 residues. The germline V gene encodes CDR1 SGHDN and CDR2 FVKESK. V lost 0 bases and J 1 base, leaving 6 bases between the germline ends. In nucleotides, the CDR3 is TGTGCCAGCAGCCAAGAATGGGGGAACACTGAAGCTTTCTTT. It codes for CASSQEWGNTEAFF.

This clonotype showed up just a few times. This chain links TRBV20-1 with TRBJ1-5; TRBD1 might be the D (5 bases). This CDR3 contains 15 residues. The V end lost 6 bases, the J end lost 6 bases, and 21 bases lay between the germline ends. Germline assignment: CDR1 DFQATT and CDR2 SNEGSKA (reference sequence). The CDR3 is CSAGGAGIGVQPQHF. The DNA of the CDR3 is TGCAGTGCAGGCGGGGCAGGGATAGGTGTTCAGCCCCAGCATTTT.

The rearrangement uses TRBV5-1 and TRBJ2-5; D might be TRBD1 (6 bases). The ends were cut back, 1 base at V and 5 bases at J, with 15 bases in the middle. Germline V gene sequence: CDR1 SGHRS, CDR2 YFSETQ. This CDR3 spans 15 amino acids. The CDR3 reads CASSLSPRTAETQYF. The CDR3 coding sequence is TGCGCCAGCAGCTTGTCCCCTCGGACAGCCGAGACCCAGTACTTC.

This clonotype was detected only a few times. The chain combines TRBV20-1 with TRBJ2-4; D is undetermined. V lost 5 bases and J 0 bases, leaving 17 bases between the germline ends. This CDR3 is built from 16 residues. In germline, CDR1 is DFQATT, CDR2 SNEGSKA (reference sequence). The DNA for the CDR3 is TGCAGTGCTTACACCGACGCAAGGGCAGCCAAAAACATTCAGTACTTC. Protein: CSAYTDARAAKNIQYF.

This clonotype has only a few counts. V is TRBV20-1 and J is TRBJ2-3; 9 positions match TRBD2. This CDR3 contains 19 residues. Per the germline V gene, CDR1 is DFQATT and CDR2 is SNEGSKA (reference sequence). With 5 bases clipped from V and 1 base from J, the junction kept 19 bases outside the gene matches. CDR3 DNA sequence: TGCAGTGCTGCCCCTATCGAGCCTAGCGGGGCTAGGGGCACAGATACGCAGTATTTT. This sequence encodes CSAAPIEPSGARGTDTQYF.

V gene TRBV23-1 combines with J gene TRBJ1-2, with D unclear. TRBV23-1 is annotated as an ORF whose role is uncertain. V shed 4 bases and J shed 2 bases, with 17 bases lying between them. CDR3 length equals 16 residues. The CDR3 region is CASSRGRTPPNYGYTF. CDR3 in DNA: TGCGCCAGCAGTCGAGGTCGGACCCCTCCGAACTATGGCTACACCTTC.

The J gene is TRBJ2-1, the V gene TRBV11-3; a possible D gene is TRBD2 (5 bases). The CDR3 runs to 15 residues. Trimming left V 0 bases short and J 0 bases short, with 6 bases between. The germline V gene has CDR1 SGHNT and CDR2 YENEEA. CDR3 nucleotide sequence: TGTGCCAGCAGCTTAGAAGGGAGCTCCTACAATGAGCAGTTCTTC. Its protein is CASSLEGSSYNEQFF.

The chain employs TRBV7-8 and TRBJ2-3; tentative D call: TRBD2 (5 bases). The V gene lost 5 bases and the J gene lost 2 bases, with 14 bases spanning the gap. The CDR3 contains 15 residues. Germline CDR1 reads SGHVS; CDR2 reads FQNEAQ. The CDR3 here is CASSAPGIITDTQYF. CDR3 DNA: TGTGCCAGCAGCGCCCCCGGGATAATCACAGATACGCAGTATTTT. Full variable domain (rest looked up from reference TRBV7-8 and TRBJ2-3): GAGVSQSPRYKVAKRGQDVALRCDPISGHVSLFWYQQALGQGPEFLTYFQNEAQLDKSGLPSDRFFAERPEGSVSTLKIQRTQQEDSAVYLCASSAPGIITDTQYFGPGTRLTVL.

The V and J genes are TRBV6-1 and TRBJ2-5; possibly TRBD2 for D (6 bases). The CDR3 loop spans 14 amino acids. CDR1 and CDR2 (germline): MNHNS, SASEGT. The germline V and J ends were trimmed by 5 bases and 5 bases, with 15 bases remaining between them. CDR3 bases: TGTGCCAGCAGTAAAAGGTTCGGGAGTGAGACCCAGTACTTC. Amino acids: CASSKRFGSETQYF.

This clonotype was picked up a small number of times. A junction boundary mismatches the germline segment, possibly from a read error. This sequence joins TRBV7-8 and TRBJ2-2; 8 bases are shared with TRBD2. Germline CDR1 reads SGHVS; CDR2 reads FQNEAQ. The CDR3 extends over 14 amino acids. The DNA for the CDR3 is TGTGCCAGCAGCCTAGCGGGTAGGGCCGGGGAGCTGTTTTTT. Translating gives CASSLAGRAGELFF. The whole variable domain, filled in from reference TRBV7-8 and TRBJ2-2, reads GAGVSQSPRYKVAKRGQDVALRCDPISGHVSLFWYQQALGQGPEFLTYFQNEAQLDKSGLPSDRFFAERPEGSVSTLKIQRTQQEDSAVYLCASSLAGRAGELFFGEGSRLTVL.

A few counts support this clonotype. CDR3: CASSLLAGGLTYEQYF. CDR3 in DNA: TGTGCCAGCAGCTTACTAGCGGGGGGCCTAACCTACGAGCAGTACTTC. The J gene is TRBJ2-7, the V gene TRBV11-3; 11 nucleotides match TRBD2. The CDR3 has 16 residues. CDR1 is SGHNT and CDR2 is YENEEA in the germline V gene. The ends lost 2 bases at V and 2 bases at J; junction bases unmatched: 5.

V gene TRBV20-1 combines with J gene TRBJ1-1, with 8 bases identical to TRBD1. J lost 1 base, V lost 3 bases, and 10 bases had no gene match. Germline assignment: CDR1 DFQATT and CDR2 SNEGSKA (reference sequence). The CDR3 loop spans 16 amino acids. For the CDR3, the DNA is TGCAGTGCTAGGAACGGACAGGGTTTAACGAACACTGAAGCTTTCTTT. It specifies CSARNGQGLTNTEAFF.

The chain links TRBV18 to TRBJ2-3; 11 bases agree with TRBD1. The CDR3 extends over 14 amino acids. Germline V gene sequence: CDR1 KGHSH, CDR2 LQKENI. Trimming at V came to 6 bases and at J to 3 bases, leaving 2 bases not matched to a gene. The CDR3 DNA follows: TGTGCCAGCTCTGGGACAGGGGGTACAGATACGCAGTATTTT. Translated, it gives CASSGTGGTDTQYF.

The chain is built from TRBV19 and TRBJ1-4; D perhaps matches TRBD1 (6 bases). The germline V gene encodes CDR1 LNHDA and CDR2 SQIVND (reference sequence). This CDR3 has 15 residues. V was pared by 1 base and J by 8 bases, with 14 bases between. The CDR3 region has the DNA TGTGCCAGTAGTATAGCTGGACAGACGGTGGAAAAACTGTTTTTT. Translating it yields CASSIAGQTVEKLFF. The full variable domain, its missing parts supplied by reference TRBV19 and TRBJ1-4, is DGGITQSPKYLFRKEGQNVTLSCEQNLNHDAMYWYRQDPGQGLRLIYYSQIVNDFQKGDIAEGYSVSREKKESFPLTVTSAQKNPTAFYLCASSIAGQTVEKLFFGSGTQLSVL.

The rearrangement links TRBV6-1 to TRBJ1-5; no firm D call. Germline V gene sequence: CDR1 MNHNS, CDR2 SASEGT. With 1 base removed from V and 0 bases from J, the gap between germline ends came to 10 bases. This CDR3 spans 16 amino acids. CDR3 sequence reads: CASSEVHGDSNQPQHF. The CDR3 DNA is TGTGCCAGCAGTGAAGTCCACGGGGATAGCAATCAGCCCCAGCATTTT.

The gene calls are TRBV3-1 and TRBJ2-7; the match to TRBD2 covers 13 bases. Germline loops: CDR1 LGHDT, CDR2 YNNKEL (reference sequence). Germline trimming cut 1 base from V and 5 bases from J; bases unmatched to any gene: 2. The CDR3 totals 15 residues. The CDR3 spells CASSQATSGGNEQYF. DNA for the CDR3: TGTGCCAGCAGCCAAGCGACTAGCGGGGGGAACGAGCAGTACTTC.

This chain links TRBV19 with TRBJ1-5; 9 bases line up with TRBD1. The CDR3 has 13 residues. The V segment lost 8 bases and the J segment 6 bases; nucleotides outside the gene matches: 5. In germline, CDR1 is LNHDA, CDR2 SQIVND (reference sequence). The CDR3 bases are TGTGCCAGTGGGAAGACAGGGGGTCAGCCCCAGCATTTT. Its protein is CASGKTGGQPQHF.

This chain links TRBV19 with TRBJ1-6; 10 bases line up with TRBD1. This CDR3 has 15 amino acids. CDR1 is LNHDA and CDR2 is SQIVND in the germline V gene (reference sequence). The ends lost 5 bases at V and 5 bases at J; junction bases unmatched: 3. The CDR3 sequence is CASSLDRGNNSPLHF. The CDR3 bases are TGTGCCAGTAGTTTGGACAGGGGGAATAATTCACCCCTCCACTTT. The full variable domain, rest sourced from reference TRBV19 and TRBJ1-6, is DGGITQSPKYLFRKEGQNVTLSCEQNLNHDAMYWYRQDPGQGLRLIYYSQIVNDFQKGDIAEGYSVSREKKESFPLTVTSAQKNPTAFYLCASSLDRGNNSPLHFGNGTRLTVT.